These T cell receptor beta chains were read from a single sample in a study of lymphopenia after photon versus proton radiotherapy. The repertoire was sequenced with immunoSEQ multiplex PCR; TCRdb's copy has only in-frame clones and lacks some. The sample includes approximately 71,000 clones, roughly 91% of them seen just once. The sample consisted of peripheral blood, taken from a patient treated with photon-based radiotherapy. The receptors here all came from a woman aged 70 to 79 with pancreatic cancer. The CDR3 runs from the conserved cysteine through the conserved F or W. Each record gives: J gene, clone size, D gene, V gene, CDR3 length, CDR3 protein, CDR3 DNA. The D gene is left open where the match is weak. A row's size may be missing; if present it is once, few, many or a size class.

J: TRBJ2-3; size: .; D: .; V: TRBV5-1; length: 15; CDR3: CASSRSGTSTDTQYF; DNA: TGCGCCAGCAGCCGATCTGGAACTAGCACAGATACGCAGTATTTT
J: TRBJ2-7; size: .; D: .; V: TRBV21-1; length: 18; CDR3: CASSNAPQGQDSHYEQYF; DNA: TGTGCCAGCAGCAATGCCCCGCAAGGACAGGACAGCCACTACGAGCAGTACTTC
J: TRBJ2-2; size: .; D: .; V: TRBV6-1; length: 15; CDR3: CASRPGTTNTGELFF; DNA: TGTGCCAGCCGTCCGGGGACGACCAACACCGGGGAGCTGTTTTTT
J: TRBJ1-1; size: .; D: .; V: TRBV18; length: 15; CDR3: CASSPGKTGNTEAFF; DNA: TGTGCCAGCTCACCGGGAAAGACAGGGAACACTGAAGCTTTCTTT
J: TRBJ1-5; size: .; D: .; V: TRBV4-1; length: 19; CDR3: CASSRGPRTEMYSNQPQHF; DNA: TGCGCCAGCAGCCGGGGCCCCAGGACGGAGATGTATAGCAATCAGCCCCAGCATTTT
J: TRBJ2-1; size: .; D: .; V: TRBV2; length: 11; CDR3: CASSDYQEQFF; DNA: TGTGCCAGCAGTGACTACCAAGAGCAGTTCTTC
J: TRBJ2-5; size: .; D: .; V: TRBV6-5; length: 12; CDR3: CASSSPLETQYF; DNA: TGTGCCAGCAGTTCCCCCTTGGAGACCCAGTACTTC
J: TRBJ2-7; size: .; D: TRBD1; V: TRBV6-5; length: 14; CDR3: CASSHRDRAYEQYF; DNA: TGTGCCAGCAGCCACCGGGACAGGGCTTACGAGCAGTACTTC
J: TRBJ2-7; size: .; D: .; V: TRBV5-1; length: 14; CDR3: CASSPREARYEQYF; DNA: TGCGCCAGCAGCCCCAGGGAAGCTCGCTACGAGCAGTACTTC
J: TRBJ2-5; size: .; D: .; V: TRBV7-9; length: 14; CDR3: CASSQVLAGETQYF; DNA: TGTGCCAGCAGCCAAGTGTTGGCGGGAGAGACCCAGTACTTC
J: TRBJ1-2; size: .; D: .; V: TRBV6-4; length: 12; CDR3: CASSDQGRSYTF; DNA: TGTGCCAGCAGTGATCAGGGGAGGAGCTACACCTTC
J: TRBJ1-1; size: .; D: TRBD1; V: TRBV2; length: 18; CDR3: CASRYRTSGTGVNTEAFF; DNA: TGTGCCAGCAGATACCGAACTTCCGGGACAGGGGTGAACACTGAAGCTTTCTTT
J: TRBJ1-3; size: .; D: .; V: TRBV15; length: 15; CDR3: CATSRGGLEGNTIYF; DNA: TGTGCCACCAGCAGAGGGGGGTTGGAGGGAAACACCATATATTTT
J: TRBJ2-1; size: .; D: .; V: TRBV19; length: 15; CDR3: CASTPSPGIYNEQFF; DNA: TGTGCCAGTACCCCAAGTCCGGGGATATACAATGAGCAGTTCTTC
J: TRBJ1-5; size: .; D: .; V: TRBV28; length: 17; CDR3: CASSLLRGTDSNQPQHF; DNA: TGTGCCAGCAGTTTATTACGCGGGACGGATAGCAATCAGCCCCAGCATTTT
J: TRBJ2-5; size: .; D: TRBD2; V: TRBV4-2; length: 17; CDR3: CASSQGGFSGRVQTQYF; DNA: TGTGCCAGCAGCCAAGGTGGTTTTAGCGGGAGGGTCCAGACCCAGTACTTC
J: TRBJ1-4; size: .; D: .; V: TRBV25-1; length: 17; CDR3: CASSEEPGAGYNEKLFF; DNA: TGTGCCAGCAGTGAAGAACCAGGGGCGGGGTATAATGAAAAACTGTTTTTT
J: TRBJ1-1; size: .; D: .; V: TRBV15; length: 17; CDR3: CATSRVGGAVSRTEAFF; DNA: TGTGCCACCAGCAGAGTAGGAGGGGCGGTGTCGAGGACTGAAGCTTTCTTT
J: TRBJ2-1; size: .; D: .; V: TRBV6-6; length: 16; CDR3: CASSYPQGEGRNEQFF; DNA: TGTGCCAGCAGTTACCCGCAGGGGGAGGGCCGTAATGAGCAGTTCTTC
J: TRBJ2-1; size: .; D: TRBD1; V: TRBV28; length: 15; CDR3: CASSSAGQGDNEQFF; DNA: TGTGCCAGCAGTTCAGCGGGACAGGGAGACAATGAGCAGTTCTTC
J: TRBJ2-1; size: .; D: .; V: TRBV28; length: 12; CDR3: CASSEQASEQFF; DNA: TGTGCCAGCAGTGAACAGGCGTCAGAGCAGTTCTTC
J: TRBJ1-2; size: .; D: .; V: TRBV2; length: 14; CDR3: CASSEGPTNYGYTF; DNA: TGTGCCAGCAGTGAAGGGCCGACCAACTATGGCTACACCTTC
J: TRBJ2-3; size: .; D: .; V: TRBV28; length: 15; CDR3: CASSPQASSTDTQYF; DNA: TGTGCCAGCAGTCCACAGGCTTCTAGCACAGATACGCAGTATTTT
J: TRBJ2-1; size: .; D: TRBD1; V: TRBV7-2; length: 14; CDR3: CASSYGTGLNEQFF; DNA: TGTGCCAGCAGCTACGGGACAGGGCTCAATGAGCAGTTCTTC
J: TRBJ2-7; size: once; D: TRBD1; V: TRBV5-4; length: 15; CDR3: CASSHAGQGAGEQYF; DNA: TGTGCCAGCAGCCATGCAGGACAGGGGGCGGGAGAGCAGTACTTC
J: TRBJ1-6; size: .; D: .; V: TRBV30; length: 15; CDR3: CAWNTRRGDNSPLHF; DNA: TGTGCCTGGAACACGAGACGAGGAGATAATTCACCCCTCCACTTT
J: TRBJ1-1; size: .; D: TRBD1; V: TRBV27; length: 13; CDR3: CASRRTGGTEAFF; DNA: TGTGCCAGCAGACGGACAGGGGGGACTGAAGCTTTCTTT
J: TRBJ2-4; size: .; D: .; V: TRBV19; length: 14; CDR3: CATSWAGSVDIQYF; DNA: TGTGCCACCTCGTGGGCAGGGTCGGTGGACATTCAGTACTTC
J: TRBJ2-1; size: .; D: .; V: TRBV7-2; length: 13; CDR3: CASSLVGIKSEFF; DNA: TGTGCCAGCAGCTTAGTTGGTATTAAATCGGAGTTCTTC
J: TRBJ2-7; size: .; D: TRBD1; V: TRBV15; length: 15; CDR3: CATSRNQDRAYEQYF; DNA: TGTGCCACCAGCAGGAATCAGGACAGGGCCTACGAGCAGTACTTC
J: TRBJ2-7; size: few; D: TRBD2; V: TRBV28; length: 13; CDR3: CASEAGGAYEQYF; DNA: TGTGCCAGCGAAGCGGGAGGGGCCTACGAGCAGTACTTC
J: TRBJ2-5; size: .; D: .; V: TRBV7-2; length: 13; CDR3: CASSRPGEETQYF; DNA: TGTGCCAGCAGCAGACCGGGAGAAGAGACCCAGTACTTC
J: TRBJ1-1; size: .; D: TRBD1; V: TRBV7-2; length: 12; CDR3: CASSLDQGVPFF; DNA: TGTGCCAGCAGCTTAGACCAGGGGGTGCCTTTCTTT
J: TRBJ2-4; size: .; D: TRBD1; V: TRBV5-4; length: 16; CDR3: CASSPGPGQGSNIQYF; DNA: TGTGCCAGCAGCCCCGGTCCGGGACAGGGATCCAACATTCAGTACTTC
J: TRBJ2-3; size: .; D: TRBD1; V: TRBV19; length: 16; CDR3: CAGSSTGTGGSDTQYF; DNA: TGTGCCGGTAGTTCTACCGGGACAGGGGGCTCAGATACGCAGTATTTT
J: TRBJ2-7; size: once; D: TRBD1; V: TRBV12-5; length: 13; CDR3: CASGSTGIYEQYF; DNA: TGTGCTAGTGGTTCGACAGGGATCTACGAGCAGTACTTC
J: TRBJ1-1; size: .; D: .; V: TRBV20-1; length: 11; CDR3: CSASRTSEAFF; DNA: TGCAGTGCTTCTCGGACGTCTGAAGCTTTCTTT
J: TRBJ2-6; size: .; D: .; V: TRBV4-1; length: 19; CDR3: CASSGVAGQEFAGANVLTF; DNA: TGCGCCAGCAGCGGAGTTGCGGGTCAAGAGTTTGCTGGGGCCAACGTCCTGACTTTC
J: TRBJ2-7; size: once; D: TRBD1; V: TRBV6-1; length: 14; CDR3: CASSERTGHYEQYF; DNA: TGTGCCAGCAGTGAAAGGACAGGGCACTACGAGCAGTACTTC
J: TRBJ1-5; size: .; D: TRBD1; V: TRBV5-3; length: 18; CDR3: CARSLTGEVWNSNQPQHF; DNA: TGTGCCAGAAGCTTGACAGGGGAAGTTTGGAATAGCAATCAGCCCCAGCATTTT
J: TRBJ2-1; size: .; D: TRBD2; V: TRBV5-5; length: 14; CDR3: CASSPTSGSTEQFF; DNA: TGTGCCAGCAGCCCGACTAGCGGGAGTACTGAGCAGTTCTTC
J: TRBJ1-2; size: .; D: .; V: TRBV4-2; length: 16; CDR3: CASSQVRGQEIYGYTF; DNA: TGTGCCAGCAGCCAAGTTAGGGGCCAGGAGATCTATGGCTACACCTTC
J: TRBJ1-4; size: .; D: TRBD1; V: TRBV27; length: 18; CDR3: CASSPNQGAGRRNEKLFF; DNA: TGTGCCAGCAGTCCGAACCAGGGGGCAGGACGGAGAAATGAAAAACTGTTTTTT
J: TRBJ2-7; size: few; D: .; V: TRBV18; length: 15; CDR3: CASSPMEENSYEQYF; DNA: TGTGCCAGCTCACCAATGGAGGAGAATTCCTACGAGCAGTACTTC
J: TRBJ1-2; size: .; D: .; V: TRBV5-1; length: 17; CDR3: CASSKDGTLTLEGGYTF; DNA: TGCGCCAGCAGCAAGGACGGGACACTAACTCTGGAGGGGGGCTACACCTTC
J: TRBJ2-5; size: .; D: .; V: TRBV9; length: 15; CDR3: CASSVGGSSTQTQYF; DNA: TGTGCCAGCAGCGTAGGGGGGTCCAGCACACAGACCCAGTACTTC
J: TRBJ2-5; size: .; D: .; V: TRBV5-4; length: 13; CDR3: CASKDVYLETQYF; DNA: TGTGCCAGCAAGGACGTATATCTCGAGACCCAGTACTTC
J: TRBJ1-5; size: .; D: TRBD1; V: TRBV27; length: 16; CDR3: CASSFRGAHSNQPQHF; DNA: TGTGCCAGCAGTTTCAGGGGGGCCCATAGCAATCAGCCCCAGCATTTT